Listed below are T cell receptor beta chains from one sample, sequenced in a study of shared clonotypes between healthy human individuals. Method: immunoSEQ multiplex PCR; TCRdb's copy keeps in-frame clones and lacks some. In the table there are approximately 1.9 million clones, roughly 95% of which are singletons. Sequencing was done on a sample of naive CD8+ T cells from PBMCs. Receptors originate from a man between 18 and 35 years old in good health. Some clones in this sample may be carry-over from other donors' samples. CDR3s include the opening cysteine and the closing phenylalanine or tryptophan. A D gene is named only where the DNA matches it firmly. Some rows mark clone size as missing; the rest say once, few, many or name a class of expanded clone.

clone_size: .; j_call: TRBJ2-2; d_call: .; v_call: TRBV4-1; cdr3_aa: CASSQSQELFF; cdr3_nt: TGCGCCAGCAGCCAAAGCCAGGAGCTGTTTTTT
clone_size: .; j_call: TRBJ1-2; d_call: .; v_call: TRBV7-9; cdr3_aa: CASSLGAEGYTF; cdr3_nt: TGTGCCAGCAGCTTAGGGGCGGAAGGCTACACCTTC
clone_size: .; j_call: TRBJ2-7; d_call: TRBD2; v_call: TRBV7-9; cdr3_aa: CASSPTGLAIYEQYF; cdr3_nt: TGTGCCAGCAGCCCCACGGGACTAGCAATCTACGAGCAGTACTTC
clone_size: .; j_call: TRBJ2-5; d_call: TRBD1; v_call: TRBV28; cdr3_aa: CASSSLDRARETQYF; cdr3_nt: TGTGCCAGCAGTTCCCTGGACAGGGCCAGGGAGACCCAGTACTTC
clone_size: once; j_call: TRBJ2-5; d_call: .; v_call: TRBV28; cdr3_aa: CASSQPTGLIRETQYF; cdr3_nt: TGTGCCAGCAGTCAACCCACAGGGCTGATTCGGGAGACCCAGTACTTC
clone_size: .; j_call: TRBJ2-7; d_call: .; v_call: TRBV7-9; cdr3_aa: CASSPPAPKDEQYF; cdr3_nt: TGTGCCAGCAGCCCTCCAGCCCCGAAAGACGAGCAGTACTTC
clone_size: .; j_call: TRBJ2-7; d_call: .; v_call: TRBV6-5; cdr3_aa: CASSPRGRRYEQYF; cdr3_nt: TGTGCCAGCAGTCCCCGGGGGCGCAGGTACGAGCAGTACTTC
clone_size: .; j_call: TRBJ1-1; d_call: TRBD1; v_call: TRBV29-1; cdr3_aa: CSVGQGAGEAFF; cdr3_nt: TGCAGCGTGGGACAGGGGGCGGGTGAAGCTTTCTTT
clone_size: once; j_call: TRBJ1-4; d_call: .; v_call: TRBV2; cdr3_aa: CASMGTPAGTATNEKLFF; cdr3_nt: TGTGCCAGCATGGGGACTCCCGCCGGGACTGCAACTAATGAAAAACTGTTTTTT
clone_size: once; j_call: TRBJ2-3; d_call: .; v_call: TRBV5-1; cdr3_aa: CASSLGGTGDTQYF; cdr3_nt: TGCGCCAGCAGCTTGGGAGGGACCGGAGATACGCAGTATTTT
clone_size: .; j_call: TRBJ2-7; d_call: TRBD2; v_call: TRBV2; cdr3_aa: CASSGREGLYEQYF; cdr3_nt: TGTGCCAGCAGTGGACGGGAGGGCCTCTACGAGCAGTACTTC
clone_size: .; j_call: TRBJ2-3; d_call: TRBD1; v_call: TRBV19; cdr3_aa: CASSIGGTDTDTQYF; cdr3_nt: TGTGCCAGTAGTATAGGGGGGACAGACACAGATACGCAGTATTTT
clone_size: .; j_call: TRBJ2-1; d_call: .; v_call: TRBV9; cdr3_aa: CASGIPHNEQFF; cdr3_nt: TGTGCCAGCGGGATTCCGCACAATGAGCAGTTCTTC
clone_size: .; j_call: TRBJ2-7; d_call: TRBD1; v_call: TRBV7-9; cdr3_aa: CASSLTGQGNPYEQYF; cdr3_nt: TGTGCCAGCAGCTTAACGGGACAGGGCAACCCCTACGAGCAGTACTTC
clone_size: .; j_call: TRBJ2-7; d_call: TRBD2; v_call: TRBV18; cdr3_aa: CASSPERDPSYEQYF; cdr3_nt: TGTGCCAGCTCACCTGAGCGGGACCCCTCCTACGAGCAGTACTTC
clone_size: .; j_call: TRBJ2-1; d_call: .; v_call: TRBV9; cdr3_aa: CASSEANNEQFF; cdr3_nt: TGTGCCAGCAGCGAAGCCAACAATGAGCAGTTCTTC
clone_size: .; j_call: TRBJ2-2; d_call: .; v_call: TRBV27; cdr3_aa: CASSLGGGLPAGELFF; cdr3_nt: TGTGCCAGCAGTTTGGGGGGGGGCTTGCCCGCCGGGGAGCTGTTTTTT
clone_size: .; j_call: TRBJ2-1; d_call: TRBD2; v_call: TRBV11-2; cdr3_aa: CASSLWTSGIEQFF; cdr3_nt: TGTGCCAGCAGCTTGTGGACTAGCGGTATTGAGCAGTTCTTC
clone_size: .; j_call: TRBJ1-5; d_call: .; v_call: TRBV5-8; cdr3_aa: CASSLSMGQLEFGNQPQHF; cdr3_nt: TGTGCCAGCAGCTTGAGTATGGGTCAGCTTGAGTTTGGCAATCAGCCCCAGCATTTT
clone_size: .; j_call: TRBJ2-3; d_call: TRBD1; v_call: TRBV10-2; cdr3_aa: CASSEPGQGDAQYF; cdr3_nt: TGCGCCAGCAGTGAGCCGGGACAGGGAGATGCGCAGTATTTT
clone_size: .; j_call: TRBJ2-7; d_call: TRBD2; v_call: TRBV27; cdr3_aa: CASSLRLAGGPGEQYF; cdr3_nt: TGTGCCAGCAGTTTGAGACTAGCGGGAGGGCCGGGCGAGCAGTACTTC
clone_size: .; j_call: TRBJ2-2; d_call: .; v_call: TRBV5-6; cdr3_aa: CASSLRLEGDTGELFF; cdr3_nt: TGTGCCAGCAGCTTGAGGTTGGAGGGAGACACCGGGGAGCTGTTTTTT
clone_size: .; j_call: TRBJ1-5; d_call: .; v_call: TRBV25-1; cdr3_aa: CASSELGGFQPQHF; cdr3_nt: TGTGCCAGCAGTGAGCTGGGGGGGTTTCAGCCCCAGCATTTT
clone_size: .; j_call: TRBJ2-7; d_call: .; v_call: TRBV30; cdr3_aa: CAWSGTNLYEQYF; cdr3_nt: TGTGCCTGGAGTGGGACGAACTTATACGAGCAGTACTTC
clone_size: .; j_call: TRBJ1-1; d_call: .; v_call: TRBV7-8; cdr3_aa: CATVQRGAPPEAFF; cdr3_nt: TGTGCCACCGTTCAAAGGGGGGCCCCTCCTGAAGCTTTCTTT
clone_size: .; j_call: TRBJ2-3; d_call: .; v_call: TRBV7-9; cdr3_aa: CASSPEGLDTQYF; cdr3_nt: TGTGCCAGCAGCCCCGAGGGGTTGGATACGCAGTATTTT
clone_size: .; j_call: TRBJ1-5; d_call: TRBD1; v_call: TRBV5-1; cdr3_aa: CASSATGDSNQPQHF; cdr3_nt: TGCGCCAGCAGCGCAACAGGGGATAGCAATCAGCCCCAGCATTTT
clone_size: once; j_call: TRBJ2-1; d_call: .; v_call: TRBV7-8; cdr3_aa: CASSLNVEGLIYNEQFF; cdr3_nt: TGTGCCAGCAGCTTAAACGTGGAGGGACTGATCTACAATGAGCAGTTCTTC
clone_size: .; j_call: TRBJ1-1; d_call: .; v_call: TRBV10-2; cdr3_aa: CASSVTGGNTEAFF; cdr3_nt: TGCGCCAGCAGTGTGACAGGCGGGAACACTGAAGCTTTCTTT
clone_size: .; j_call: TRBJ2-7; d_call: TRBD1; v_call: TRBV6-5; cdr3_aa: CASSLRTGTVEQYF; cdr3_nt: TGTGCCAGCAGTCTCCGGACAGGGACAGTCGAGCAGTACTTC
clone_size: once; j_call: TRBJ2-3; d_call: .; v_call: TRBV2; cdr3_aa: CASSDQGSTDTQYF; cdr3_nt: TGTGCCAGCAGTGATCAGGGGAGCACAGATACGCAGTATTTT
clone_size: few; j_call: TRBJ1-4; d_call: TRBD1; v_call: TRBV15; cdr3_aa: CATSRADREPNEKLFF; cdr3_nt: TGTGCCACCAGCAGAGCCGACAGGGAACCTAATGAAAAACTGTTTTTT
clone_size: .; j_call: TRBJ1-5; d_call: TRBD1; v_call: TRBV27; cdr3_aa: CASSSLQGAIGNQPQHF; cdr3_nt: TGTGCCAGCAGTTCCCTACAGGGGGCGATTGGCAATCAGCCCCAGCATTTT
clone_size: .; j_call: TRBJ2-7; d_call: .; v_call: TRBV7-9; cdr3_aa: CASSQASGGALLIPYEQYF; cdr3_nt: TGTGCCAGCAGCCAGGCGTCAGGGGGGGCACTATTAATCCCCTACGAGCAGTACTTC
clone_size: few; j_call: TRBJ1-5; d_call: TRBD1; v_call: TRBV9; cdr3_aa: CASSGGKNNQPQHF; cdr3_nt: TGTGCCAGCTCAGGGGGAAAGAACAATCAGCCCCAGCATTTT
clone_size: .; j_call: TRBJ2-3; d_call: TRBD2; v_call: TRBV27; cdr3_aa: CASTLAGAADTQYF; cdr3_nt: TGTGCCAGTACTCTAGCGGGAGCGGCAGATACGCAGTATTTT
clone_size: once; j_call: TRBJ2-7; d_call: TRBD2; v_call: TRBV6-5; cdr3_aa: CASSPGLAGGNEQYF; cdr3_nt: TGTGCCAGCAGTCCCGGACTAGCGGGAGGGAACGAGCAGTACTTC
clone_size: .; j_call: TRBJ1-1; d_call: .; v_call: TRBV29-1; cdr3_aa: CSIPPDLTGEAFF; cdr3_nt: TGCAGCATACCCCCGGACCTGACAGGTGAAGCTTTCTTT
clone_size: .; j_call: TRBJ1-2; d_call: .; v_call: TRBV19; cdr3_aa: CASSILTGANYGYTF; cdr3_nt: TGTGCCAGTAGTATATTAACTGGGGCTAACTATGGCTACACCTTC
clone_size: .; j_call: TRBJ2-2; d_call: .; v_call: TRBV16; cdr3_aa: CASSQLHTGELFF; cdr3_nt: TGTGCCAGCAGCCAGCTACACACCGGGGAGCTGTTTTTT
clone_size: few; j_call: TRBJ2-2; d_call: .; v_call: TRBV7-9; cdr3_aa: CASSLLPGELFF; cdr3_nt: TGTGCCAGCAGCTTACTGCCCGGGGAGCTGTTTTTT
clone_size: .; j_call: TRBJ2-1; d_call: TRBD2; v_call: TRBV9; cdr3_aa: CASSGGTSGNINEQFF; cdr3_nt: TGTGCCAGCAGCGGAGGGACTAGCGGGAACATCAACGAGCAGTTCTTC
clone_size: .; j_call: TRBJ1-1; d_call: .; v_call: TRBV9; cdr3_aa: CASSPPSRGPNTEAFF; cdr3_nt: TGTGCCAGCAGCCCTCCCTCGCGAGGGCCGAACACTGAAGCTTTCTTT
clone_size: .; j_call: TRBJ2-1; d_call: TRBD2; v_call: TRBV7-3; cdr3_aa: CASSLTAGAGNEQFF; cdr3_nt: TGTGCCAGCAGCTTAACAGCGGGAGCAGGGAATGAGCAGTTCTTC
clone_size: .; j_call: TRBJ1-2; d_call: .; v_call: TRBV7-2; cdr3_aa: CASSPIGTSVENYGYTF; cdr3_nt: TGTGCCAGCAGCCCTATAGGGACATCGGTCGAAAACTATGGCTACACCTTC
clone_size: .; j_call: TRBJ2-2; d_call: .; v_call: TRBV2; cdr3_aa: CASSDRGAHTGELFF; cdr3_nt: TGTGCCAGCAGTGACCGGGGGGCTCACACCGGGGAGCTGTTTTTT
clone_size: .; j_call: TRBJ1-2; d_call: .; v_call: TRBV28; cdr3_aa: CASSDRPLQGYGYTF; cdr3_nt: TGTGCCAGCAGTGACCGACCCCTCCAGGGCTATGGCTACACCTTC
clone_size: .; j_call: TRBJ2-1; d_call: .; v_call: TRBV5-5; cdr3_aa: CASSHYPGFNEQFF; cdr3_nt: TGTGCCAGCAGCCATTACCCAGGGTTCAATGAGCAGTTCTTC
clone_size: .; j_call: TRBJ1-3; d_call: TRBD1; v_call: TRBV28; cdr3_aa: CASRNRGENTIYF; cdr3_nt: TGTGCCAGCAGGAACAGGGGGGAAAACACCATATATTTT
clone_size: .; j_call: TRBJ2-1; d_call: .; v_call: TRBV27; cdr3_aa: CASSLIWGNEQFF; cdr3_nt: TGTGCCAGCAGTTTAATATGGGGTAATGAGCAGTTCTTC
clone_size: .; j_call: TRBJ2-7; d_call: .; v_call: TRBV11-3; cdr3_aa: CASSHGGAGEQYF; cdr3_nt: TGTGCCAGCAGCCATGGGGGGGCAGGCGAGCAGTACTTC
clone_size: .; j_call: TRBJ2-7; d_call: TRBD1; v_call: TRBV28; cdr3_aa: CASSQGTVRPNYEQYF; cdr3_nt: TGTGCCAGCAGTCAGGGGACAGTTCGACCCAACTACGAGCAGTACTTC
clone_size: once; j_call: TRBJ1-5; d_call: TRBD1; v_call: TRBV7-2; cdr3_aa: CASSLGAGGQPQHF; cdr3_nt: TGTGCCAGCAGCTTAGGGGCAGGGGGACAGCCCCAGCATTTT
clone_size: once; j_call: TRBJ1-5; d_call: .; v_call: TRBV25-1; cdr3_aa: CASSEERGVGPQHF; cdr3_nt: TGTGCCAGCAGTGAAGAGAGGGGAGTGGGGCCCCAGCATTTT
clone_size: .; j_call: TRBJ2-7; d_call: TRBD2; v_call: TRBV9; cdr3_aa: CASSPSGQTSGSLYEQYF; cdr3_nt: TGTGCCAGCAGCCCCTCAGGACAGACTAGCGGGAGCCTCTACGAGCAGTACTTC